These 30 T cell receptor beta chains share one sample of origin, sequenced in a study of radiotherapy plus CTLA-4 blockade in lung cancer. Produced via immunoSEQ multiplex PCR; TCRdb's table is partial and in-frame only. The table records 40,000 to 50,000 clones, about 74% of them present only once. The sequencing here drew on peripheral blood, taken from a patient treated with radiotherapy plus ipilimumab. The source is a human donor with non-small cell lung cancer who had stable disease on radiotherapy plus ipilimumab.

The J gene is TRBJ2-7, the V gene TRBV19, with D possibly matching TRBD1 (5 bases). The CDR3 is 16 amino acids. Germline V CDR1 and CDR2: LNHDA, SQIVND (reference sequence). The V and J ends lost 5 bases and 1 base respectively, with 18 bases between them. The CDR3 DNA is TGTGCCAGTAGTCAACAGGACCGCGGCAGGTCCTACGAGCAGTACTTC. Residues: CASSQQDRGRSYEQYF.

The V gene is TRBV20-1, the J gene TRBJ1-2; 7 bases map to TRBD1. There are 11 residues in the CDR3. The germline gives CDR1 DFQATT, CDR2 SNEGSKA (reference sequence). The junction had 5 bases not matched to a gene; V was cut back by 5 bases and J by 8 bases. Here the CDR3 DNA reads TGCAGTGCTGACAGGGTGGGAGGCTACACCTTC. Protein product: CSADRVGGYTF.

CDR3 region: CASSPWDRLGNQPQHF. CDR3 DNA sequence: TGTGCCAGCAGCCCCTGGGACAGGTTGGGCAATCAGCCCCAGCATTTT. V and J are TRBV21-1 and TRBJ1-5; the D call of TRBD1 is as the table states it, not checked on the DNA. TRBV21-1 represents a pseudogene. The CDR3 consists of 16 residues.

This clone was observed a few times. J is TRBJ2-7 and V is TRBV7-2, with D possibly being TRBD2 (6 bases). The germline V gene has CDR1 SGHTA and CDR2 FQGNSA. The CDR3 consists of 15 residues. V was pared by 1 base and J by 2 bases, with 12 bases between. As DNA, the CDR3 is TGTGCCAGCAGCTTAGTGAGGCGGGGACCCTACGAGCAGTACTTC. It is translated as CASSLVRRGPYEQYF.

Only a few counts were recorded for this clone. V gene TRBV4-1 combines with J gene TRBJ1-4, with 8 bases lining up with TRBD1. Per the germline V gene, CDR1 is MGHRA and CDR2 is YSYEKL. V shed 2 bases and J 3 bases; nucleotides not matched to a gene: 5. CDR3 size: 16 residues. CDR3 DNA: TGCGCCAGCAGCCAACCAAACAGGGGGGCTAATGAAAAACTGTTTTTT. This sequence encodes CASSQPNRGANEKLFF.

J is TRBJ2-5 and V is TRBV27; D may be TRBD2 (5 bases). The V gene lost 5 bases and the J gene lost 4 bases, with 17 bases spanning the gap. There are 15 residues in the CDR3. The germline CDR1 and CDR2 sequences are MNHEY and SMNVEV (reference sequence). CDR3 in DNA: TGTGCCAGCAGTCTAGATGGACTCTTCCGAGAGACCCAGTACTTC. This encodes CASSLDGLFRETQYF.

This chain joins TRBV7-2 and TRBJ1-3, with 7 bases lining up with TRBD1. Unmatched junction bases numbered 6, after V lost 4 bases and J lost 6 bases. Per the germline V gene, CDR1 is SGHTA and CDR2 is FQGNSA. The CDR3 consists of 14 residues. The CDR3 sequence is CASSSRQGSNTIYF. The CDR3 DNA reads TGTGCCAGCAGCTCCCGACAGGGTTCAAACACCATATATTTT.

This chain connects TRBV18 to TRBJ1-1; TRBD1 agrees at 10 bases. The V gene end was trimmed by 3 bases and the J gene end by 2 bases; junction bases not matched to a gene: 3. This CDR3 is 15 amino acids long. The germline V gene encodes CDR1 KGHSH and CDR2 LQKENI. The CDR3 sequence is CASSPRTGGNTEAFF. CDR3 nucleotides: TGTGCCAGCTCACCCAGGACAGGGGGTAACACTGAAGCTTTCTTT.

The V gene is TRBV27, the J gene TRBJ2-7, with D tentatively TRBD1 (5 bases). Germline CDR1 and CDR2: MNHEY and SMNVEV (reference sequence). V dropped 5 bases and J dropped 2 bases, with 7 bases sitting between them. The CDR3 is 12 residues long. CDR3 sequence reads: CASSPGTYEQYF. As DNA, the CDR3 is TGTGCCAGCAGTCCAGGGACCTACGAGCAGTACTTC.

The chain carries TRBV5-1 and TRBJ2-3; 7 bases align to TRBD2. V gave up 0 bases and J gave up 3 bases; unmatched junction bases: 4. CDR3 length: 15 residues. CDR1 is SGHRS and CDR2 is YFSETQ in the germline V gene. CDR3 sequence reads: CASSLVGTNTDTQYF. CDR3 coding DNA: TGCGCCAGCAGCTTGGTCGGGACTAATACAGATACGCAGTATTTT.

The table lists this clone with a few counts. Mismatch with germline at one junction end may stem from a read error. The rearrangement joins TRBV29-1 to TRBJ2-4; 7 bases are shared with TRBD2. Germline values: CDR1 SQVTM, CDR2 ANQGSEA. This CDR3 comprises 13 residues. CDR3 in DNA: TGCAGCGTTGAAGGACTAGCCCAAAACATTCAGTACTTC. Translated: CSVEGLAQNIQYF.

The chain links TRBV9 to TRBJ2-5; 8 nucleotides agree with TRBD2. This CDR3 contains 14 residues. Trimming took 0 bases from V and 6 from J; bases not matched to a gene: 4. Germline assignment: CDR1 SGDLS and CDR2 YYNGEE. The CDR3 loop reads CASSVDGGAKTQYF. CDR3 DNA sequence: TGTGCCAGCAGCGTAGACGGGGGGGCCAAGACCCAGTACTTC.

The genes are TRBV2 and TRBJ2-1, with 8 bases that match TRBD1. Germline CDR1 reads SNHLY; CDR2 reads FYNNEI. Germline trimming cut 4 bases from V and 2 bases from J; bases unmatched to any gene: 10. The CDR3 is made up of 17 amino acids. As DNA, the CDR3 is TGTGCCAGCAGTGCCACGTACCTGGGACAGGCCTACAATGAGCAGTTCTTC. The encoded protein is CASSATYLGQAYNEQFF.

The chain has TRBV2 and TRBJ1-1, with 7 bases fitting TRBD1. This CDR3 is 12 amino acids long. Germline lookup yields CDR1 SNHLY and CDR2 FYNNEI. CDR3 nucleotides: TGTGCACAGGGGCGGTTACTTCCTGAAGCTTTCTTT. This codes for CAQGRLLPEAFF.

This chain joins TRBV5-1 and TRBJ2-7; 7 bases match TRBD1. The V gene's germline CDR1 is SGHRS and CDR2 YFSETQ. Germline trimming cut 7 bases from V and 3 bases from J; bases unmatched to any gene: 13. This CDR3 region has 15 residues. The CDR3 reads CASQPSGTELYEQYF. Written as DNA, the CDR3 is TGCGCCAGCCAACCCTCCGGGACAGAACTCTACGAGCAGTACTTC.

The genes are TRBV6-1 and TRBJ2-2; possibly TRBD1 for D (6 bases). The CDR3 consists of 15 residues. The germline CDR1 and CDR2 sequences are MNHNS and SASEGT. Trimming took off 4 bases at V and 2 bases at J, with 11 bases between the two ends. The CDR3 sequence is CASSGRTANTGELFF. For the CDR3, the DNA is TGTGCCAGCAGTGGAAGGACAGCAAACACCGGGGAGCTGTTTTTT.

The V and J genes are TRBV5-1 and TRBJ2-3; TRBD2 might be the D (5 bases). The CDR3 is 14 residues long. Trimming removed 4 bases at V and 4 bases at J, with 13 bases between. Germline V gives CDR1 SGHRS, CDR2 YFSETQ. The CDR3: CASSLDSRADTQYF. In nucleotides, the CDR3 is TGCGCCAGCAGCCTCGATTCGAGGGCAGATACGCAGTATTTT.

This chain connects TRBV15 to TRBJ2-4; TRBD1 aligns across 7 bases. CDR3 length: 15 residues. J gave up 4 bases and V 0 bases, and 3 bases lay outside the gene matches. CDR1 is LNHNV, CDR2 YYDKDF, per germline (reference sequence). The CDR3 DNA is TGTGCCACCAGCAGAGACCGGGGACAGAAAAACATTCAGTACTTC. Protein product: CATSRDRGQKNIQYF. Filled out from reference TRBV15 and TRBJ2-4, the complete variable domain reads DAMVIQNPRYQVTQFGKPVTLSCSQTLNHNVMYWYQQKSSQAPKLLFHYYDKDFNNEADTPDNFQSRRPNTSFCFLDIRSPGLGDTAMYLCATSRDRGQKNIQYFGAGTRLSVL.

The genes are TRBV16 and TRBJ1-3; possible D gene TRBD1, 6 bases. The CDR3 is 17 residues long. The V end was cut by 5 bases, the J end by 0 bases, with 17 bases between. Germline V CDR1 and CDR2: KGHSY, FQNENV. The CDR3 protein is CASSDRFSPYSGNTIYF. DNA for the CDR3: TGTGCCAGCAGCGACAGGTTTTCCCCTTACTCTGGAAACACCATATATTTT.

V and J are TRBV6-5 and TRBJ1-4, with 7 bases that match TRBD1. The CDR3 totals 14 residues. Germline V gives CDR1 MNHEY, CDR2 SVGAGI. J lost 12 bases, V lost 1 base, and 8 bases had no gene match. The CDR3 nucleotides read TGTGCCAGCAGTTACTGGCAGGGGGACGACGAACTGTTTTTT. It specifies CASSYWQGDDELFF.

This CDR3 is CASSPQGQGRWTNEKLFF. The CDR3 DNA reads TGCGCCAGCAGCCCCCAGGGACAGGGGAGGTGGACTAATGAAAAACTGTTTTTT. The chain employs TRBV4-1 and TRBJ1-4, with TRBD1 matching 10 bases. Germline CDR1 reads MGHRA; CDR2 reads YSYEKL. V was clipped by 4 bases and J by 2 bases; unmatched bases: 10. This CDR3 is built from 18 residues.

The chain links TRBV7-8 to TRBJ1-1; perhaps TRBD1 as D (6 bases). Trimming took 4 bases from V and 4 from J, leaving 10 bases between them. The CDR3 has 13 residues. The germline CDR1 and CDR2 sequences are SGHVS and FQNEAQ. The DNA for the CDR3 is TGTGCCAGCAGCTCCGACAGGTCCACTGAAGCTTTCTTT. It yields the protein CASSSDRSTEAFF.

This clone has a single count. The CDR3 DNA follows: TGTGCCAGCAGCCGGACAGGGTTTAATGAAAAACTGTTTTTT. Translating it yields CASSRTGFNEKLFF. This rearrangement joins TRBV7-3 to TRBJ1-4; TRBD1 aligns across 8 bases. Per germline, CDR1 SGHTA and CDR2 FQGTGA. The CDR3 runs 14 residues. Trimming took 5 bases from V and 4 from J; bases not matched to a gene: 3.

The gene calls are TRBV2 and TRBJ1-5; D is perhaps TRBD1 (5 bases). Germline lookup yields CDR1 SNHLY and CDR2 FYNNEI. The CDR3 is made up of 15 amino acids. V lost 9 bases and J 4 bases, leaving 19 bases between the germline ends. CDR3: CASRVAGYWNQPQHF. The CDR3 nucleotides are TGTGCCAGTCGGGTTGCAGGGTATTGGAATCAGCCCCAGCATTTT.

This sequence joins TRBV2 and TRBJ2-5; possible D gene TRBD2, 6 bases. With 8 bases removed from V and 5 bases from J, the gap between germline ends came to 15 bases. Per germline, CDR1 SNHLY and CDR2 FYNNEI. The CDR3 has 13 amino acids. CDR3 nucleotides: TGTGCCAGCGCGAGGGCGGGGCTGGAGACCCAGTACTTC. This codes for CASARAGLETQYF.

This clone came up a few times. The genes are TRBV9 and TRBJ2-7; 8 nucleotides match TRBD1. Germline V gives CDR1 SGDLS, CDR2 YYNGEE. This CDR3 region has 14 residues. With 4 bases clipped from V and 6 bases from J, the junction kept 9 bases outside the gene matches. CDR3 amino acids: CASSPLRDRSEQYF. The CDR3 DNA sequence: TGTGCCAGCAGCCCCCTTCGGGACAGGAGCGAGCAGTACTTC. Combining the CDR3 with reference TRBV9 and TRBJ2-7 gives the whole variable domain DSGVTQTPKHLITATGQRVTLRCSPRSGDLSVYWYQQSLDQGLQFLIQYYNGEERAKGNILERFSAQQFPDLHSELNLSSLELGDSALYFCASSPLRDRSEQYFGPGTRLTVT.

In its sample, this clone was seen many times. For the CDR3, the DNA is TGTGCCAGCAGCCGGACAGGGTTTTCCACTGAAGCTTTCTTT. This codes for CASSRTGFSTEAFF. The chain combines TRBV7-3 with TRBJ1-1; 8 bases line up with TRBD1. The germline gives CDR1 SGHTA, CDR2 FQGTGA. Unmatched junction bases numbered 6, after V lost 5 bases and J lost 4 bases. The CDR3 length is 14 residues.

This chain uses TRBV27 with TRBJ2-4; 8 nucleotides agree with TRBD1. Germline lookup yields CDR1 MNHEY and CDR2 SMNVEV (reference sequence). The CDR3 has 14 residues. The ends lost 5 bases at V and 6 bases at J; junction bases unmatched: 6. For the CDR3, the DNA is TGTGCCAGCAGTCAATCCGGACAGGGAAACATTCAGTACTTC. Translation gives CASSQSGQGNIQYF.

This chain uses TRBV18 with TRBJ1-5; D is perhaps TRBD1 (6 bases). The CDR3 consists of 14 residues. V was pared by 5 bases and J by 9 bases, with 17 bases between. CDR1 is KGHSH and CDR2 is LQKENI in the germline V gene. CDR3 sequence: CASSTDSGTSPQHF. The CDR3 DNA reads TGTGCCAGCTCAACGGACAGCGGTACATCGCCCCAGCATTTT.

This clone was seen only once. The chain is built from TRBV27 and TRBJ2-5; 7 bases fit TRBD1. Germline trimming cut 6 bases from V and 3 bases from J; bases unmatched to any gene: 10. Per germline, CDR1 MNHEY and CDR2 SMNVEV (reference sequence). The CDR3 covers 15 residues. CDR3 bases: TGTGCCAGCAGAAAACAGGGGAACCCGAAAGAGACCCAGTACTTC. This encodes CASRKQGNPKETQYF.